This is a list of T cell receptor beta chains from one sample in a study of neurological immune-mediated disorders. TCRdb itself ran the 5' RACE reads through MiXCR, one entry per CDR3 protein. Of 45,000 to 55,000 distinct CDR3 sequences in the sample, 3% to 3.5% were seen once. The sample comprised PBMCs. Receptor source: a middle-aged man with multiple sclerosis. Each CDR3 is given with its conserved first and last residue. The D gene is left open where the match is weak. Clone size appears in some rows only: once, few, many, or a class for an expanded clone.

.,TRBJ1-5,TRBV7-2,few,TGTGCCAGCAGCTTAGGCCAAGGGCAGCCCCAGAATTTT,CASSLGQGQPQNF
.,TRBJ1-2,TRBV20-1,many,TGCAGTGCAACCCCCGGTGGCTACACCTTC,CSATPGGYTF
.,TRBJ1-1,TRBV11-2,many,TGTGCCAGCAGCACCCCGGGGGGTCGGACTGAAGCTTTCTTT,CASSTPGGRTEAFF
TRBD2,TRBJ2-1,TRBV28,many,TGTGCCAGCAGTTTATGGTCGCTAGCGGGGGGGCCGGGGGAGCAGTTCTTC,CASSLWSLAGGPGEQFF
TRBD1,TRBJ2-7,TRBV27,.,TGTGCCAGTTCCGGACAGGGACGCTACGAGCAGTACTTC,CASSGQGRYEQYF
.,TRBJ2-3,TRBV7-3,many,TGTGCCAGCAGCTTAGGGATGCCGAGCACAGATACGCAGTATTTT,CASSLGMPSTDTQYF
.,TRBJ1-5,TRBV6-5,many,TGTGCCAGCAGTTACTCCCCATACCGCACCGGGACTCGTCAATGGCCCCAGCATTTT,CASSYSPYRTGTRQWPQHF
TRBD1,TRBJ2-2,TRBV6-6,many,TGTGCCAGCAGCCCACGCCCGGGACAGGGGACCACCGGGGAGCTGTTTTTT,CASSPRPGQGTTGELFF
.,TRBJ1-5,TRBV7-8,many,TGTGCCAGCAGCTTAGAGGGGGGATATCAGCCCCAGCATTTT,CASSLEGGYQPQHF
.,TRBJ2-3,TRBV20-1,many,TGCAGTGCTGCCTACCATACGCAGTATTTT,CSAAYHTQYF
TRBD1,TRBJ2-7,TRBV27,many,TGTGCCAGCAGTTTAGTCCCGGGACAGGCCTCCTACGAGCAGTACTTC,CASSLVPGQASYEQYF
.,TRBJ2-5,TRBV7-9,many,TGTGCCAGCAAGCCGAGACAGCTCCAAGAGACCCAGTACTTC,CASKPRQLQETQYF
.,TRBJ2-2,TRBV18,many,TGTGCCAGCTCAACGACTCCTAGCGACACCGGGGAGCTGTTTTTT,CASSTTPSDTGELFF
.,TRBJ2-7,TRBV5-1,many,TGCGCCAGCAGCTTGGAAGAGGGGATGGGCGAGCAGTACTTC,CASSLEEGMGEQYF
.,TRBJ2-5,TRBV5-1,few,TGCGCCAGCAGCTGGAGGACTACTGAAATCCAAGAGACCCAGTACTTC,CASSWRTTEIQETQYF
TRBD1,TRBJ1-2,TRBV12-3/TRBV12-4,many,TGTGCCAGCAGACCGGGACAGGGCTACGGCTACACCTTC,CASRPGQGYGYTF
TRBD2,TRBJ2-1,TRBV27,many,TGTGCCAGCTCCGGTGTAGCGGGGCCCCAGTTCTTC,CASSGVAGPQFF
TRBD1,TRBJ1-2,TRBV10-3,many,TGTGCCATCAGCCATATTTACGGGACAGGGGCCGGGCACTATGGCTACACCTTC,CAISHIYGTGAGHYGYTF
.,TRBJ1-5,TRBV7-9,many,TGTGCCAGCAGCTTTGATGGCAATCAGCCCCAGCATTTT,CASSFDGNQPQHF
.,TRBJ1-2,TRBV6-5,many,TGTGCCAGCAGTTACCGTCAGACGGGTGGCTACACCTTC,CASSYRQTGGYTF
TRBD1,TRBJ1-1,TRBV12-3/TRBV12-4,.,TGTGCCAGCTCAAATCAGGGGGGTGCTTTCTTT,CASSNQGGAFF
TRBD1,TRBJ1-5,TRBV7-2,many,TGTGCCAGCAGCCCAAGGGACAGTAGCAATCAGCCCCAGCATTTT,CASSPRDSSNQPQHF
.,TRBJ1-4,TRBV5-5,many,TGTGCCAGCAGCCAGGGACCGGTAACTAATGAAAAACTGTTTTTT,CASSQGPVTNEKLFF
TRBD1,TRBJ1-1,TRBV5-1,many,TGCGCCAGCAGCTCCCGGACAGGGGGCGGCACTGAAGCTTTCTTT,CASSSRTGGGTEAFF
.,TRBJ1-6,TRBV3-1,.,TGTGCCAGCAGCCAACTCGGAACGAGTTCACCCCTCCACTTT,CASSQLGTSSPLHF
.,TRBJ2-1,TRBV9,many,TGTGCCAGCAGCGTAGCCCCCCTTGTGGGGGGGGGCAGAGAGCAGTTCTTC,CASSVAPLVGGGREQFF
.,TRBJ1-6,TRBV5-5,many,TGTGCCAGCAGCCCTGTCAGAGAGAATTCACCCCTCCACTTT,CASSPVRENSPLHF
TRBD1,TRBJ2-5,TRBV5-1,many,TGCGCCAGCAGCTCGCAGGGACAGGGGCAAGAGACCCAGTACTTC,CASSSQGQGQETQYF
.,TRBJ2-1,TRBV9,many,TGTGCCAGCAGCGTAGCTAGCCAGCCAGGATACAATGAGCAGTTCTTC,CASSVASQPGYNEQFF
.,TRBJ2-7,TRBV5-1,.,.,CASSFYICSAPGVSGGSYEQYF
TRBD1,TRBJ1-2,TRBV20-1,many,TGCAGTGCTAGGGGGGGACAGGGCGCCACTAACTATGGCTACACCTTC,CSARGGQGATNYGYTF